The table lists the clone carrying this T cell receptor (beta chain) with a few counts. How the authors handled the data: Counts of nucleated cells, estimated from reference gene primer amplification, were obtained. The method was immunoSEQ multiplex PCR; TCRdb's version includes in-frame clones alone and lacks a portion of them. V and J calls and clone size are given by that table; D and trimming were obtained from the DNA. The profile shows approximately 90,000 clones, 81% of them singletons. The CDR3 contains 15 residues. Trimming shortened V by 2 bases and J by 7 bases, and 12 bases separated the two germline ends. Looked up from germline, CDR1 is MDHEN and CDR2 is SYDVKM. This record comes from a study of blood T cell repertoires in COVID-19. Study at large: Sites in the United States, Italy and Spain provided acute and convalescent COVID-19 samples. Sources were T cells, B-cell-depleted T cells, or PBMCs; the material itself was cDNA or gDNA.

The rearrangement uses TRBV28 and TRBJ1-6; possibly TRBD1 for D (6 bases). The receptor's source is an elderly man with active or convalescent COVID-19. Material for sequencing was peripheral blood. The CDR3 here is CASSLRAGANSPLHF. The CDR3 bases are TGTGCCAGCAGTTTAAGGGCAGGGGCGAATTCACCCCTCCACTTT.